The TCR beta chain under discussion was sequenced for a study of T cell changes during pregnancy in multiple sclerosis. Produced via immunoSEQ multiplex PCR; TCRdb's table is partial and in-frame only. Of tens of thousands of clones listed, approximately 92% are singletons. V gave up 3 bases and J gave up 0 bases, with 9 bases separating them. In germline, CDR1 is KGHSH, CDR2 LQKENI. This CDR3 comprises 14 residues. The sample was peripheral blood, taken after pregnancy. The clonotype was recovered from a female donor with multiple sclerosis, enrolled in a pregnancy study. The gene calls are TRBV18 and TRBJ2-7; possibly TRBD1 for D (5 bases). Here the CDR3 DNA reads TGTGCCAGCTCACCGACGGACAACTCCTACGAGCAGTACTTC. Its translation: CASSPTDNSYEQYF. The variable domain in full, with the rest retrieved from reference TRBV18 and TRBJ2-7, is NAGVMQNPRHLVRRRGQEARLRCSPMKGHSHVYWYRQLPEEGLKFMVYLQKENIIDESGMPKERFSAEFPKEGPSILRIQQVVRGDSAAYFCASSPTDNSYEQYFGPGTRLTVT.